This TCR beta chain comes out of a study of blood T cell repertoires in COVID-19. At the level of the study: Acute and convalescent COVID-19 samples came from the United States, Italy and Spain. Sources were T cells, B-cell-depleted T cells, or PBMCs; the material itself was cDNA or gDNA.

Original handling: Amplifying reference gene primers gave estimates of nucleated cell counts. The data were produced by immunoSEQ multiplex PCR, yet TCRdb's version contains in-frame clones alone and is incomplete. Clone size and V and J calls were adopted from that table, with D and trimming inferred from the DNA. This table holds roughly 150,000 clones, about four fifths found once. A few counts support this clone. The CDR3 totals 13 residues. Germline values: CDR1 SGHNT, CDR2 YENEEA. The germline V and J ends were trimmed by 1 base and 11 bases, with 14 bases remaining between them. This sequence was found in a woman of 80 years or more with acute or convalescent COVID-19. V is TRBV11-3 and J is TRBJ1-1, with D hard to call. Sequenced: peripheral blood. CDR3 sequence (DNA): TGTGCCAGCAGCTTAGGGCCCTTCGCTTCGGCTTTCTTT. Its protein product is CASSLGPFASAFF.